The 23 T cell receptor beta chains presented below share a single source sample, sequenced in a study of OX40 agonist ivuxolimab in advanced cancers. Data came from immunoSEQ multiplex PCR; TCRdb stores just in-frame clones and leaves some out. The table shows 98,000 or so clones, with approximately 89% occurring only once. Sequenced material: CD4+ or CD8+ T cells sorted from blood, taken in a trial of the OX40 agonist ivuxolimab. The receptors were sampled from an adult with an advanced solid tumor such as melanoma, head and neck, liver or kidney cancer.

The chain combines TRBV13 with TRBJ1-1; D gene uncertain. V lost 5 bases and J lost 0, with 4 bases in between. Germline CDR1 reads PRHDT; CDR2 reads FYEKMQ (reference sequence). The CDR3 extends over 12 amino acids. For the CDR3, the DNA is TGTGCCAGCAGCGCAGTGAACACTGAAGCTTTCTTT. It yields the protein CASSAVNTEAFF. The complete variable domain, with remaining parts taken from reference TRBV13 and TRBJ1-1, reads AAGVIQSPRHLIKEKRETATLKCYPIPRHDTVYWYQQGPGQDPQFLISFYEKMQSDKGSIPDRFSAQQFSDYHSELNMSSLELGDSALYFCASSAVNTEAFFGQGTRLTVV.

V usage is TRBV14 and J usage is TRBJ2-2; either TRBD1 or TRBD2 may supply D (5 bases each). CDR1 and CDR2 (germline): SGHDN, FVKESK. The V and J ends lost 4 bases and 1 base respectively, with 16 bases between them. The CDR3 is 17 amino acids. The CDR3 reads CASSRSLGEKNTGELFF. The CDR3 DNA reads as TGTGCCAGCAGCCGCTCGCTGGGGGAAAAGAACACCGGGGAGCTGTTTTTT.

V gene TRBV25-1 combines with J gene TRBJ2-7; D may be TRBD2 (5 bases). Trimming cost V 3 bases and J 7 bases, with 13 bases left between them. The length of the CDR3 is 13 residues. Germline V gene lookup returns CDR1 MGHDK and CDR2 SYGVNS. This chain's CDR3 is CASSEAREGEQYF. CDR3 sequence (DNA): TGTGCCAGCAGTGAGGCTCGAGAGGGAGAGCAGTACTTC.

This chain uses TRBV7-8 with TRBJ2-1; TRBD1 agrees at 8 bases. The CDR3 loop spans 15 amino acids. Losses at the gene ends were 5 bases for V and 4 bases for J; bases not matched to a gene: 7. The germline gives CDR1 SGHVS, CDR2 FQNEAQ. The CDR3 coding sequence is TGTGCCAGCAGCCTACAGGGACAGGATTACAATGAGCAGTTCTTC. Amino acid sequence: CASSLQGQDYNEQFF.

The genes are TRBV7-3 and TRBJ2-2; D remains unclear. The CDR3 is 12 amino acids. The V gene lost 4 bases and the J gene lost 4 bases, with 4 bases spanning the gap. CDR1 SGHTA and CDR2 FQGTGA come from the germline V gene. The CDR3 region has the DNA TGTGCCAGCAGCTCTAGCACCGGGGAGCTGTTTTTT. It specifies CASSSSTGELFF.

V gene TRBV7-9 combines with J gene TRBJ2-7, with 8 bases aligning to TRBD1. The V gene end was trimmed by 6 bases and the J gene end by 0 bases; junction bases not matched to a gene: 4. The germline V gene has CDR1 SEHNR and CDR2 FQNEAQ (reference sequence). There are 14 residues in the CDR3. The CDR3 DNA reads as TGTGCCAGCAGTCGGACAGGGAGCTCCTACGAGCAGTACTTC. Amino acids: CASSRTGSSYEQYF.

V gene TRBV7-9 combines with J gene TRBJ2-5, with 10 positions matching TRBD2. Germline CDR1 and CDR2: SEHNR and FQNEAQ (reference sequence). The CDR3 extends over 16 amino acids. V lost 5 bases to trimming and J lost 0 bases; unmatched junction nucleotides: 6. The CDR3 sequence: CASSRETSGYQETQYF. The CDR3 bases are TGTGCCAGCAGCCGAGAGACTAGCGGGTACCAAGAGACCCAGTACTTC.

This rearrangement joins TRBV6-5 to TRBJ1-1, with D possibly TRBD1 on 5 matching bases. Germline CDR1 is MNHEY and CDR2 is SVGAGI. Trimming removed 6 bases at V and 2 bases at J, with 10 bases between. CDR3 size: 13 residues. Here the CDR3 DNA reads TGTGCCAGCAGGAGAACAGGAAACACTGAAGCTTTCTTT. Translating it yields CASRRTGNTEAFF.

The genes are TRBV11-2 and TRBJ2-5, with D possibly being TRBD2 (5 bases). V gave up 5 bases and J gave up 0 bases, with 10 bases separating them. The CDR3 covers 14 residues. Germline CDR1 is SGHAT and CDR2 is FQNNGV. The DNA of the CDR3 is TGTGCCAGCAGCCGCTGGGAGTACCAAGAGACCCAGTACTTC. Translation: CASSRWEYQETQYF.

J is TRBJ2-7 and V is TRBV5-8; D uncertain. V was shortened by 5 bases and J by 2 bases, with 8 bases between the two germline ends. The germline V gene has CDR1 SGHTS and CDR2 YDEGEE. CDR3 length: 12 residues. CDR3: CASSLTTYEQYF. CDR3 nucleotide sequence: TGTGCCAGCAGTCTGACCACCTACGAGCAGTACTTC.

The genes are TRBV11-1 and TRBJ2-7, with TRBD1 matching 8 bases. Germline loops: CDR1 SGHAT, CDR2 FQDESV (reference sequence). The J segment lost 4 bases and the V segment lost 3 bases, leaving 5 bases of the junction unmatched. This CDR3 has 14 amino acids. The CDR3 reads CASSLDRDGYEQYF. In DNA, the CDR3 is TGTGCCAGCAGCTTGGACAGGGACGGATACGAGCAGTACTTC.

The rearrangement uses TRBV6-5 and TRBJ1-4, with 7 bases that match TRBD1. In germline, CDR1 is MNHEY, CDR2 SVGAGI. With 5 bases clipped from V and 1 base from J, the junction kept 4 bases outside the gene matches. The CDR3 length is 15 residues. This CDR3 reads CASSPRTGTNEKLFF. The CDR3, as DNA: TGTGCCAGCAGTCCCCGGACAGGAACTAATGAAAAACTGTTTTTT.

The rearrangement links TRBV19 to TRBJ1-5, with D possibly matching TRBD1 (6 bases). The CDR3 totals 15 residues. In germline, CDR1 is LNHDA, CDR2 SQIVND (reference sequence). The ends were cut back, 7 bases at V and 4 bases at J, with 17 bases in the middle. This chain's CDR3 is CASTMDSYTNQPQHF. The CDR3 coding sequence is TGTGCCAGTACTATGGACAGTTATACTAATCAGCCCCAGCATTTT.

The CDR3 DNA reads as TGTGCCTCCACCCGGACGGCTTCCTACGAGCAGTACTTC. Protein: CASTRTASYEQYF. This chain links TRBV30 with TRBJ2-7; no firm D call. V was cut by 7 bases and J by 1 base, with 14 bases left in between. This CDR3 is built from 13 residues. CDR1 and CDR2 (germline): GTSNPN, SVGIG (reference sequence).

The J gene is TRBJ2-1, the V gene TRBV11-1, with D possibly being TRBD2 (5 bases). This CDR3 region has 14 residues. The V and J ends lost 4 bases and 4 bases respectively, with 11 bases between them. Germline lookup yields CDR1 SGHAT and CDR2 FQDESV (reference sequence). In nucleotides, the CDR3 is TGTGCCAGCAGCTACCTCAGCGGTTACAATGAGCAGTTCTTC. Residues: CASSYLSGYNEQFF.

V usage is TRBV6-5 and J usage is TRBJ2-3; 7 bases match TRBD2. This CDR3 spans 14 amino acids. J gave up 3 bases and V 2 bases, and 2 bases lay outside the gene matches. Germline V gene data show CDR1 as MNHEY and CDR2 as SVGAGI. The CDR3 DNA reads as TGTGCCAGCAGTTACGGCGGGAGAACAGATACGCAGTATTTT. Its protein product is CASSYGGRTDTQYF.

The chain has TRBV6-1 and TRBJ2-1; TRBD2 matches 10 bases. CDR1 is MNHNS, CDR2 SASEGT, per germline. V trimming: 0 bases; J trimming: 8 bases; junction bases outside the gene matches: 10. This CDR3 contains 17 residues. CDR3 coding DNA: TGTGCCAGCAGTGAAGCGATCGGGAGCGGGGGGGCAGATGAGCAGTTCTTC. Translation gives CASSEAIGSGGADEQFF.

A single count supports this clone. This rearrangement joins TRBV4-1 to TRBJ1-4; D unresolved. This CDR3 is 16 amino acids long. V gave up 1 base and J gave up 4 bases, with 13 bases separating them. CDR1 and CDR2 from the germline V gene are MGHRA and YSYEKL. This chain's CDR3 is CASSQVRGQINEKLFF. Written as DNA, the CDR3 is TGCGCCAGCAGCCAAGTCCGAGGGCAGATTAATGAAAAACTGTTTTTT.

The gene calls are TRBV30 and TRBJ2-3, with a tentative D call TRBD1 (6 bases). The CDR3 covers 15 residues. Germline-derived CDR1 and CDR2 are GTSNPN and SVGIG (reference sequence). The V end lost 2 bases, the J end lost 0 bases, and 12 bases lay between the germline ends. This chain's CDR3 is CAWSLGGRSTDTQYF. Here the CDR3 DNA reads TGTGCCTGGAGTTTAGGGGGACGAAGCACAGATACGCAGTATTTT.

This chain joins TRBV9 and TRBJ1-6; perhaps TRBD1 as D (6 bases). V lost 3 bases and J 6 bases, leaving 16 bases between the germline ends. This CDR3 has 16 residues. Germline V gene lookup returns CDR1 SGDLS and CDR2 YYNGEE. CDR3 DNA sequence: TGTGCCAGCAGCGAGGGGGGCAGACGGATTAATTCACCCCTCCACTTT. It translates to CASSEGGRRINSPLHF.

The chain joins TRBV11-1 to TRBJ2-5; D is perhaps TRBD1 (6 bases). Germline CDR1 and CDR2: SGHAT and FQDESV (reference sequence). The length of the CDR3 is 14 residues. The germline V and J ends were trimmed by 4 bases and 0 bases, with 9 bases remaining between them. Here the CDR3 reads CASSSRDNQETQYF. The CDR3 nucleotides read TGTGCCAGCAGCTCCCGGGACAACCAAGAGACCCAGTACTTC.

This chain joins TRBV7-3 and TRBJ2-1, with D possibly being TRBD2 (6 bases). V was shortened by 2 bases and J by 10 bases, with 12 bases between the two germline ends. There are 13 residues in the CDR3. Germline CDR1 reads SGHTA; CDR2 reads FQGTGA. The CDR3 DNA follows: TGTGCCAGCAGCTTAGGAGGGGCCGGAGAGCAGTTCTTC. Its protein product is CASSLGGAGEQFF.

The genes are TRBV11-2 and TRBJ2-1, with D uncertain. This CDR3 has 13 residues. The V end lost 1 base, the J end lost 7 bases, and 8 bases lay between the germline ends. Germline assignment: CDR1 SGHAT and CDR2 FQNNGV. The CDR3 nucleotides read TGTGCCAGCAGCTTAGGGCTGGCGAATGAGCAGTTCTTC. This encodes CASSLGLANEQFF.